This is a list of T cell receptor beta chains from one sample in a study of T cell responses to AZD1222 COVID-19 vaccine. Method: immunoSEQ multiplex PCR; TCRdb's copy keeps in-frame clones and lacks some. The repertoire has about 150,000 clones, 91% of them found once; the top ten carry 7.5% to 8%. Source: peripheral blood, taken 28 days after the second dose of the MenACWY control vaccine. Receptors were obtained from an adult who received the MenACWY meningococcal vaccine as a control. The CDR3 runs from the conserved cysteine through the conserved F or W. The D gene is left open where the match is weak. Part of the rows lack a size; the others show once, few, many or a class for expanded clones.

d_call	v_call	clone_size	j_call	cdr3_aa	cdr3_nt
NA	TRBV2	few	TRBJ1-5	CASSDQSNQPQHF	TGTGCCAGCAGTGACCAATCCAATCAGCCCCAGCATTTT
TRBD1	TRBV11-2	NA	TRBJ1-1	CASSLAPGQNEAFF	TGTGCCAGCAGCTTAGCGCCGGGACAGAATGAAGCTTTCTTT
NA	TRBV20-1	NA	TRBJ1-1	CSASGRGLGTEAFF	TGCAGTGCTAGTGGCAGGGGCCTAGGCACTGAAGCTTTCTTT
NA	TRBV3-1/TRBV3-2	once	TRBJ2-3	CASSRTPCTGRSDRGDTQYF	TGTGCCAGCAGCCGTACCCCTTGTACAGGCAGGTCCGACCGGGGGGATACGCAGTATTTT
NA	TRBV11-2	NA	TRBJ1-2	CASSPSGSDGYTF	TGTGCCAGCAGCCCCTCGGGGTCGGATGGCTACACCTTC
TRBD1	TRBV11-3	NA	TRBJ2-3	CASSPRTGGLETQYF	TGTGCCAGCAGCCCTCGGACAGGGGGCCTGGAGACGCAGTATTTT
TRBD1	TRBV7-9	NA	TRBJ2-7	CASSLVAGGRNEQYF	TGTGCCAGCAGCTTAGTGGCAGGGGGCAGGAACGAGCAGTACTTC
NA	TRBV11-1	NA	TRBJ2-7	CASSFPGPSYEQYF	TGTGCCAGCAGCTTCCCGGGGCCCTCCTACGAGCAGTACTTC
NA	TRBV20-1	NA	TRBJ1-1	CSASGGTEAFF	TGCAGTGCTAGTGGGGGGACTGAAGCTTTCTTT
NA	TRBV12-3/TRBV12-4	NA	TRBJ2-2	CASIRQVGELFF	TGTGCCAGCATCAGACAGGTCGGGGAGCTGTTTTTT
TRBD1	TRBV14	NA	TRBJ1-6	CASSQGTGGDWSPLHF	TGTGCCAGCAGCCAAGGGACAGGGGGAGATTGGTCACCCCTCCACTTT
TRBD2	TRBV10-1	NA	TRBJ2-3	CASMSGRAGPDTQYF	TGCGCCAGCATGAGCGGGAGGGCGGGCCCAGATACGCAGTATTTT
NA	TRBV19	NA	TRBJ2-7	CASSNLGHSYYEQYF	TGTGCCAGTAGTAACCTGGGACACTCATACTACGAGCAGTACTTC
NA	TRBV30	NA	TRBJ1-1	CAWRDGGWVTEAFF	TGTGCCTGGAGGGACGGGGGATGGGTCACTGAAGCTTTCTTT
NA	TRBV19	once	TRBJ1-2	CASSPGDYGYTF	TGTGCCAGTAGTCCAGGGGACTATGGCTACACCTTC
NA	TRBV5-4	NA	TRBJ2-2	CASSPDPNTGELFF	TGTGCCAGCAGCCCGGATCCTAACACCGGGGAGCTGTTTTTT
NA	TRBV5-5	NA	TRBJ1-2	CASTLVEGTYGYTF	TGTGCCAGCACCCTGGTGGAGGGAACCTATGGCTACACCTTC
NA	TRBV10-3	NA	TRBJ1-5	CAIRDGDNQPQHF	TGTGCCATCAGGGACGGTGACAATCAGCCCCAGCATTTT
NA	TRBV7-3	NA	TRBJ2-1	CASSLPPRTQASNEQFF	TGTGCCAGCAGCTTACCACCAAGGACGCAGGCCTCCAATGAGCAGTTCTTC
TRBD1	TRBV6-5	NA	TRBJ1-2	CASSYYAQGARGYTF	TGTGCCAGCAGTTACTACGCACAGGGGGCGCGTGGCTACACCTTC
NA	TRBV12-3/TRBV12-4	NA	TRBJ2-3	CASSFITDTQYF	TGTGCCAGCAGTTTTATCACAGATACGCAGTATTTT
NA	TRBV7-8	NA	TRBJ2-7	CASSRGRLSYEQYF	TGTGCCAGCAGCCGGGGACGGCTCTCCTACGAGCAGTACTTC
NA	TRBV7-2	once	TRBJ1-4	CASSPRDSFNEKLFF	TGTGCCAGCAGCCCACGCGACTCCTTTAATGAAAAACTGTTTTTT
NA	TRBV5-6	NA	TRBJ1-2	CASSLGTVFYGYTF	TGTGCCAGCAGCTTGGGTACGGTCTTCTATGGCTACACCTTC
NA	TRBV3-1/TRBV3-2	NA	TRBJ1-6	CASSTREGWNSPLHF	TGTGCCAGCAGCACCCGGGAGGGGTGGAATTCACCCCTCCACTTT
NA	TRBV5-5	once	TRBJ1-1	CASSKPGALNTEAFF	TGTGCCAGCAGCAAACCCGGGGCCCTAAACACTGAAGCTTTCTTT
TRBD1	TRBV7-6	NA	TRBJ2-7	CASSREGGASYEQYF	TGTGCCAGCAGCCGTGAAGGGGGCGCATCCTACGAGCAGTACTTC
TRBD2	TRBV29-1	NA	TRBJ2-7	CSAGGAGANYEQYF	TGCAGCGCCGGGGGGGCGGGGGCCAACTACGAGCAGTACTTC
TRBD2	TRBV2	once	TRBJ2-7	CASRELAGYSYEQYF	TGTGCCAGCAGGGAACTAGCGGGGTACTCCTACGAGCAGTACTTC
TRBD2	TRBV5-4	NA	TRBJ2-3	CASSLGLAGGALDTQYF	TGTGCCAGCAGCCTGGGACTAGCGGGCGGGGCCTTAGATACGCAGTATTTT
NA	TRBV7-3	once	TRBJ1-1	CASSPGGLASAFF	TGTGCCAGCAGCCCGGGGGGTTTAGCTTCAGCTTTCTTT
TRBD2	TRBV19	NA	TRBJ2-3	CASSIKVGLAGHTQYF	TGTGCCAGTAGTATAAAGGTGGGACTAGCGGGACACACGCAGTATTTT
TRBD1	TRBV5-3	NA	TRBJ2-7	CARRADRDRVYEQYF	TGTGCCAGAAGAGCTGACCGGGACAGGGTCTACGAGCAGTACTTC
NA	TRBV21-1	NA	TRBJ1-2	CASSKGWRGGGSVLDYGYTF	TGTGCCAGCAGCAAAGGTTGGAGGGGAGGGGGATCGGTTCTAGACTATGGCTACACCTTC
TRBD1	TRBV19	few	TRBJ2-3	CASSMSGQGVDTQYF	TGTGCCAGTAGTATGTCCGGACAGGGAGTAGATACGCAGTATTTT
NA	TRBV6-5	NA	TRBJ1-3	CASRGPGNTIYF	TGTGCCAGCAGGGGGCCCGGAAACACCATATATTTT
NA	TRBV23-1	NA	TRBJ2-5	CASSRPAIPQETQYF	TGCGCCAGCAGCAGGCCCGCGATACCCCAAGAGACCCAGTACTTC
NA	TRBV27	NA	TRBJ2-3	CASSPYFFQDTQYF	TGTGCCAGCAGTCCTTATTTCTTCCAGGATACGCAGTATTTT
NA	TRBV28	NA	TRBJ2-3	CASSILGGADTQYF	TGTGCCAGCAGTATCTTAGGGGGGGCAGATACGCAGTATTTT
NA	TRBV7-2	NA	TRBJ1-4	CASSSRQAPNEKLFF	TGTGCCAGCAGCTCCAGACAGGCTCCTAATGAAAAACTGTTTTTT
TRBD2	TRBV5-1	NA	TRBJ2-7	CASSVGTSIYEQYF	TGCGCCAGCAGCGTCGGGACTAGCATCTACGAGCAGTACTTC
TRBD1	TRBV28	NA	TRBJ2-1	CASSLSGQVILDGYNEQFF	TGTGCCAGCAGTTTGTCAGGACAGGTTATATTGGACGGCTACAATGAGCAGTTCTTC